This TCR beta chain comes out of a study of T-cell memory formation after mild COVID-19. TCRdb reprocessed the 5' RACE reads with MiXCR, giving one entry per CDR3 protein. The data hold 300,000 to 400,000 distinct CDR3 sequences, with more than 15% observed a single time. The CDR3 is 16 residues long. Germline trimming cut 2 bases from V and 0 bases from J; bases unmatched to any gene: 2. CDR1 is KGHDR and CDR2 is SFDVKD in the germline V gene. On this clonotype: Its antigen remains unknown.

Study results and caveats: Some responding clones appeared in pre-infection memory, suggesting cross-reactive memory joined. Contracting clones localized mainly to CM and EM when CD4+ and mainly to EMRA when CD8+.

The sequence derives from a man aged 18 to 29 who had mild COVID-19 (a few samples of this study predate the infection). Cell type and time point are not known. Input material: PBMCs or a T cell subset sorted from them (not recorded which). This sequence joins TRBV24-1 and TRBJ2-2; TRBD1 matches at 7 bases. CDR3 residues: CATSDYRGTNTGELFF. CDR3 nucleotides: TGTGCCACCAGTGATTACAGGGGAACGAACACCGGGGAGCTGTTTTTT.